The 7 T cell receptor beta chains presented below share a single source sample, sequenced in a study of PD-L1 blockade in urothelial cancer. Method: immunoSEQ multiplex PCR; TCRdb's copy keeps in-frame clones and lacks some. The sample yields about 120,000 clones, around 89% seen once. Time point indicated: peripheral blood 6 weeks after treatment start. The sequences come from PBMCs, collected around atezolizumab (anti-PD-L1) treatment. These receptors all come from a man aged 55 to 70 with urothelial cancer.

V usage is TRBV7-8 and J usage is TRBJ1-2; 12 bases line up with TRBD1. There are 15 residues in the CDR3. Looked up from germline, CDR1 is SGHVS and CDR2 is FQNEAQ. J lost 3 bases, V lost 5 bases, and 4 bases had no gene match. The DNA of the CDR3 is TGTGCCAGCAGCGTCCGGGACAGGGGGCACTATGGCTACACCTTC. As protein: CASSVRDRGHYGYTF.

V gene TRBV5-4 combines with J gene TRBJ2-7; tentatively, D is TRBD1 (5 bases). Germline V gives CDR1 SGHNT, CDR2 YYREEE (reference sequence). The CDR3 contains 14 residues. Trimming left V 0 bases short and J 3 bases short, with 10 bases between. The CDR3 DNA reads as TGTGCCAGCAGCTTGGACAGGCCGTTCTACGAGCAGTACTTC. This codes for CASSLDRPFYEQYF.

The chain is built from TRBV6-1 and TRBJ2-2; TRBD1 is a possible D gene (6 bases). Germline-derived CDR1 and CDR2 are MNHNS and SASEGT. The CDR3 spans 14 residues. V lost 7 bases, J lost 1 base, and 10 bases lay in between. CDR3 in amino acids: CASKGEMNTGELFF. The CDR3, as DNA: TGTGCCAGCAAGGGGGAGATGAACACCGGGGAGCTGTTTTTT.

The chain couples TRBV2 to TRBJ1-2; possibly TRBD1 for D (5 bases). This CDR3 region has 14 residues. Germline V lookup: CDR1 SNHLY, CDR2 FYNNEI. V dropped 8 bases and J dropped 7 bases, with 20 bases sitting between them. The CDR3 sequence: CASFRQGLVGGYTF. CDR3 nucleotides: TGTGCCAGCTTTCGGCAGGGCCTCGTGGGTGGCTACACCTTC. The variable domain in full, with the rest retrieved from reference TRBV2 and TRBJ1-2, is EPEVTQTPSHQVTQMGQEVILRCVPISNHLYFYWYRQILGQKVEFLVSFYNNEISEKSEIFDDQFSVERPDGSNFTLKIRSTKLEDSAMYFCASFRQGLVGGYTFGSGTRLTVV.

This clone was seen just once. This chain joins TRBV6-6 and TRBJ2-7, with D perhaps matching TRBD1 (5 bases). The CDR3 consists of 14 residues. V lost 6 bases to trimming and J lost 6 bases, with 18 bases between them. Germline CDR1 and CDR2: MNHNY and SVGAGI (reference sequence). The CDR3 here is CASRSWGEGSEQYF. In DNA form, the CDR3 reads TGTGCCAGCAGGTCCTGGGGCGAAGGGTCCGAGCAGTACTTC.

This sequence joins TRBV19 and TRBJ1-6; D is unclear. The CDR3 is 17 residues long. Deletions cut 5 bases from V and 0 bases from J, with 14 bases between. The germline V gene encodes CDR1 LNHDA and CDR2 SQIVND (reference sequence). For the CDR3, the DNA is TGTGCCAGTAGTCTCGGACTCTCCAGCTCCTATAATTCACCCCTCCACTTT. Its translation: CASSLGLSSSYNSPLHF.

This chain links TRBV7-2 with TRBJ1-1; D is unclear. The V gene's germline CDR1 is SGHTA and CDR2 FQGNSA. This CDR3 is 15 amino acids long. V shed 1 base and J shed 5 bases, with 14 bases lying between them. The CDR3 reads CASSLGGSGLTEAFF. As DNA, the CDR3 is TGTGCCAGCAGCTTAGGCGGCTCCGGTTTAACTGAAGCTTTCTTT.